The 18 T cell receptor beta chains reported below all come from one sample, sequenced in a study of control samples from healthy donors and cancer patients. Repertoires were generated with immunoSEQ multiplex PCR, while TCRdb's copy carries only in-frame clones and drops some. This sample yields roughly 92,000 clones, of which around 86% are seen a single time; around 1.3% belongs to the top ten. Sequencing was done on a sample of blood. These receptors were collected from a woman between 50 and 59 years old in good health.

This sequence joins TRBV6-2 or TRBV6-3 and TRBJ1-5, with D uncertain. V dropped 6 bases and J dropped 0 bases, with 6 bases sitting between them. This CDR3 spans 13 amino acids. The germline CDR1 and CDR2 sequences are MNHEY and SVGEGT. CDR3 coding DNA: TGTGCCAGCAGCCCGAATAGCAATCAGCCCCAGCATTTT. Translating gives CASSPNSNQPQHF.

V gene TRBV28 combines with J gene TRBJ1-5, with D hard to call. Trimming cost V 4 bases and J 1 base, with 14 bases left between them. The V gene's germline CDR1 is MDHEN and CDR2 SYDVKM. The CDR3 totals 16 residues. The CDR3, as DNA: TGTGCCAGCAGTTACCGGTTCCTACCGAGCAATCAGCCCCAGCATTTT. Encoded protein: CASSYRFLPSNQPQHF. Complete variable domain (other parts from reference TRBV28 and TRBJ1-5): DVKVTQSSRYLVKRTGEKVFLECVQDMDHENMFWYRQDPGLGLRLIYFSYDVKMKEKGDIPEGYSVSREKKERFSLILESASTNQTSMYLCASSYRFLPSNQPQHFGDGTRLSIL.

This rearrangement joins TRBV7-2 to TRBJ2-5; D is unclear. Germline-derived CDR1 and CDR2 are SGHTA and FQGNSA. This CDR3 comprises 14 residues. The ends were cut back, 2 bases at V and 2 bases at J, with 9 bases in the middle. The CDR3 nucleotides are TGTGCCAGCAGCTTATCGTGGATACAAGAGACCCAGTACTTC. This codes for CASSLSWIQETQYF.

The chain joins TRBV15 to TRBJ2-7; 13 nucleotides line up with TRBD2. Trimming cost V 5 bases and J 7 bases; bases outside gene matches: 11. From germline, CDR1 is LNHNV and CDR2 YYDKDF (reference sequence). This CDR3 is built from 16 residues. The CDR3 is CATSQWTSGGQWEQYF. The CDR3 DNA sequence: TGTGCCACCAGCCAATGGACTAGCGGGGGCCAGTGGGAGCAGTACTTC.

The rearrangement uses TRBV5-6 and TRBJ1-5, with 12 bases that match TRBD1. Trimming cost V 0 bases and J 4 bases; bases outside gene matches: 8. CDR1 is SGHDT, CDR2 YYEEEE, per germline. There are 18 residues in the CDR3. CDR3: CASSLAGTGGLGNQPQHF. The CDR3 DNA reads TGTGCCAGCAGCTTGGCCGGGACAGGGGGCTTAGGAAATCAGCCCCAGCATTTT.

J is TRBJ2-5 and V is TRBV4-2; 8 nucleotides align to TRBD2. This CDR3 comprises 15 residues. After removal of 3 bases from V and 4 bases from J, the junction contained 7 bases not matched to a gene. Germline values: CDR1 LGHNA, CDR2 YNFKEQ. The CDR3 coding sequence is TGTGCCAGCAGCCATGGACTCGGGGGGGGAGAGACCCAGTACTTC. This sequence encodes CASSHGLGGGETQYF.

The chain couples TRBV10-3 to TRBJ1-5; D is ambiguous. The V end was cut by 2 bases, the J end by 3 bases, with 2 bases between. CDR1 and CDR2 (germline): ENHRY, SYGVKD. The CDR3 consists of 12 residues. For the CDR3, the DNA is TGTGCCATCAGTGAGCCCAATCAGCCCCAGCATTTT. This codes for CAISEPNQPQHF.

Note on this clone: Relative to the germline gene, one junction end is altered; a read error may explain this. This rearrangement joins TRBV7-2 to TRBJ2-1; 8 bases align to TRBD2. CDR3 size: 16 residues. The germline V gene encodes CDR1 SGHTA and CDR2 FQGNSA. CDR3 DNA: TGTGCCGGCAGCTTAGGTAGCGGGAAGTCCTACAATGAGCAGTTCTTC. It codes for CAGSLGSGKSYNEQFF.

The sample holds a few counts of this clone. The gene calls are TRBV5-6 and TRBJ1-1; D remains unclear. The CDR3 has 13 residues. CDR1 SGHDT and CDR2 YYEEEE come from the germline V gene. V dropped 2 bases and J dropped 2 bases, with 7 bases sitting between them. CDR3 DNA sequence: TGTGCCAGCAGCTTTGCAGATAACACTGAAGCTTTCTTT. It specifies CASSFADNTEAFF.

This chain connects TRBV4-3 to TRBJ1-1; a possible D gene is TRBD1 (6 bases). CDR1 LGHNA and CDR2 YSLEER come from the germline V gene. The CDR3 spans 16 residues. V dropped 1 base and J dropped 4 bases, with 16 bases sitting between them. The CDR3 DNA follows: TGCGCCAGCAGCCAAGGGGGGGCAGATTCGGCCACTGAAGCTTTCTTT. Protein product: CASSQGGADSATEAFF.

The chain employs TRBV6-5 and TRBJ2-1; 7 positions agree with TRBD2. V shed 7 bases and J 10 bases; nucleotides not matched to a gene: 10. Per the germline V gene, CDR1 is MNHEY and CDR2 is SVGAGI. The CDR3 consists of 13 residues. The CDR3 is CASTKGDYLEQFF. The CDR3, as DNA: TGTGCCAGCACCAAAGGGGACTACCTGGAGCAGTTCTTC.

V is TRBV11-3 and J is TRBJ2-1; 14 nucleotides match TRBD2. The CDR3 totals 17 residues. Germline V gives CDR1 SGHNT, CDR2 YENEEA. The J segment lost 1 base and the V segment lost 1 base, leaving 0 bases of the junction unmatched. CDR3 coding DNA: TGTGCCAGCAGCTTAGGGACTAGCGGGAGGTCCTACAATGAGCAGTTCTTC. It yields the protein CASSLGTSGRSYNEQFF.

V is TRBV24-1 and J is TRBJ1-5; D call uncertain. The CDR3 has 12 residues. V lost 4 bases and J lost 6, with 6 bases in between. Looked up from germline, CDR1 is KGHDR and CDR2 is SFDVKD. The CDR3 nucleotides read TGTGCCACCAGTGACGGGGTTCAGCCCCAGCATTTT. Translating it yields CATSDGVQPQHF.

The chain is built from TRBV18 and TRBJ2-7, with a tentative D call TRBD2 (5 bases). Germline loops: CDR1 KGHSH, CDR2 LQKENI. The CDR3 has 13 amino acids. Trimming removed 2 bases at V and 2 bases at J, with 7 bases between. This chain's CDR3 is CASSPGSTYEQYF. The CDR3 DNA follows: TGTGCCAGCTCACCAGGGAGTACCTACGAGCAGTACTTC.

The gene calls are TRBV15 and TRBJ2-3; the match to TRBD1 covers 11 bases. In germline, CDR1 is LNHNV, CDR2 YYDKDF (reference sequence). This CDR3 contains 16 residues. V dropped 2 bases and J dropped 5; count of bases not matched to a gene: 6. CDR3 residues: CATSRWTGGQLDTQYF. The CDR3 nucleotides read TGTGCCACCAGCAGATGGACAGGGGGCCAACTAGATACGCAGTATTTT. Combining the CDR3 with reference TRBV15 and TRBJ2-3 gives the whole variable domain DAMVIQNPRYQVTQFGKPVTLSCSQTLNHNVMYWYQQKSSQAPKLLFHYYDKDFNNEADTPDNFQSRRPNTSFCFLDIRSPGLGDTAMYLCATSRWTGGQLDTQYFGPGTRLTVL.

The J gene is TRBJ2-3, the V gene TRBV5-1, with 13 bases aligning to TRBD2. The CDR3 sequence is 16 residues long. V dropped 4 bases and J dropped 10; count of bases not matched to a gene: 12. Germline CDR1 SGHRS, CDR2 YFSETQ. The CDR3 reads CASSPGLAGRAWAQYF. DNA for the CDR3: TGCGCCAGCAGCCCGGGACTAGCGGGGAGAGCGTGGGCGCAGTATTTT.

CDR3 DNA sequence: TGTGCCAGCAGTGAAGGCAGGGAGATCTACGAGCAGTACTTC. This gives the protein CASSEGREIYEQYF. The chain has TRBV25-1 and TRBJ2-7; D assignment may be TRBD1 or TRBD2 (5 bases each). Trimming left V 2 bases short and J 3 bases short, with 11 bases between. The V gene's germline CDR1 is MGHDK and CDR2 SYGVNS. This CDR3 region has 14 residues.

DNA of the CDR3: TGTGCCAGCAGCCAAGATCGGGCCGAAGGGGGTGGAAACACCATATATTTT. It translates to CASSQDRAEGGGNTIYF. The rearrangement uses TRBV4-2 and TRBJ1-3, with D tentatively TRBD1 (6 bases). Germline V gene data show CDR1 as LGHNA and CDR2 as YNFKEQ. Trimming removed 0 bases from V and 3 bases from J, with 15 bases in between. This CDR3 comprises 17 residues.